The 4 T cell receptor beta chains in this list originate from one sample, sequenced in a study of blood T cells in healthy people across ages. Through a sample-barcoded 5' primer and a J-beta primer mix, a second PCR was run for roughly 6 to 11 cycles. MiXCR, applied by TCRdb to the 5' RACE reads, yields one record per CDR3 protein. The sample yields approximately 900,000 distinct CDR3 sequences, approximately 49% seen once. Specimen: blood. The receptor set was obtained from a man aged 25-45 years in good health.

This clonotype came up once. The chain couples TRBV6-6 to TRBJ2-4; D unresolved. The CDR3 has 13 residues. V was pared by 8 bases and J by 2 bases, with 10 bases between. CDR1 and CDR2 (germline): MNHNY, SVGAGI (reference sequence). The CDR3 sequence is CASWGTTKNIQYF. The CDR3 DNA reads as TGTGCCAGCTGGGGTACAACCAAAAACATTCAGTACTTC.

Notes on this clonotype: An end of the junction does not agree with germline; a read error may underlie this. The chain has TRBV3-1 and TRBJ2-5; D unclear. The germline V gene encodes CDR1 LGHDT and CDR2 YNNKEL (reference sequence). The CDR3 sequence is 14 residues long. This chain's CDR3 is CAGSQSETQETQYF. In DNA, the CDR3 is TGTGCCGGCAGCCAATCAGAAACCCAAGAGACCCAGTACTTC.

The rearrangement links TRBV15 to TRBJ1-2, with 7 bases fitting TRBD1. J lost 4 bases, V lost 3 bases, and 2 bases had no gene match. Germline CDR1 LNHNV, CDR2 YYDKDF (reference sequence). This CDR3 is built from 13 residues. CDR3 in DNA: TGTGCCACCAGCAGGACAGGGCCCTATGGCTACACCTTC. Translating gives CATSRTGPYGYTF.

This clonotype was counted a single time. The chain joins TRBV29-1 to TRBJ2-1, with D perhaps TRBD2 (5 bases). Trimming removed 2 bases from V and 7 bases from J, with 12 bases in between. The CDR3 sequence is 13 residues long. The germline V gene encodes CDR1 SQVTM and CDR2 ANQGSEA. For the CDR3, the DNA is TGCAGCGTTGAAAGGGTAGGGAGTAATGAGCAGTTCTTC. It encodes CSVERVGSNEQFF.